This paragraph reports one TCR beta chain. The antigen is unknown. Primers included in the PCR were 60 Vbeta and 13 Jbeta primers. The repertoire was sequenced with immunoSEQ multiplex PCR; TCRdb's copy has only in-frame clones and lacks some. The sample lists about 160,000 clones, roughly 80% occurring once. Germline CDR1 MNHEY, CDR2 SVGAGI. Trimming removed 2 bases from V and 1 base from J; junction bases left unmatched: 7. This CDR3 is built from 16 residues. The sample originates from a study of cytomegalovirus exposure and HLA in healthy donors. Study-wide points: Based on reports, TCR beta sequences accurately predicted HLA-A and HLA-B alleles for most subjects. Most TCR sequences were seen very rarely across donors, but some public TCRs occurred in many. Specific recognition of CMV antigens was confirmed in vitro for a few chains (all CMV-associated).

The TCR originated in a man in his forties or fifties in good health and CMV-seronegative. Sequencing was performed on PBMCs. This rearrangement joins TRBV6-5 to TRBJ2-7; the match to TRBD1 covers 8 bases. The CDR3 nucleotides are TGTGCCAGCAGTTACCGAGGAGGACAGGGATCCTACGAGCAGTACTTC. Its protein product is CASSYRGGQGSYEQYF.